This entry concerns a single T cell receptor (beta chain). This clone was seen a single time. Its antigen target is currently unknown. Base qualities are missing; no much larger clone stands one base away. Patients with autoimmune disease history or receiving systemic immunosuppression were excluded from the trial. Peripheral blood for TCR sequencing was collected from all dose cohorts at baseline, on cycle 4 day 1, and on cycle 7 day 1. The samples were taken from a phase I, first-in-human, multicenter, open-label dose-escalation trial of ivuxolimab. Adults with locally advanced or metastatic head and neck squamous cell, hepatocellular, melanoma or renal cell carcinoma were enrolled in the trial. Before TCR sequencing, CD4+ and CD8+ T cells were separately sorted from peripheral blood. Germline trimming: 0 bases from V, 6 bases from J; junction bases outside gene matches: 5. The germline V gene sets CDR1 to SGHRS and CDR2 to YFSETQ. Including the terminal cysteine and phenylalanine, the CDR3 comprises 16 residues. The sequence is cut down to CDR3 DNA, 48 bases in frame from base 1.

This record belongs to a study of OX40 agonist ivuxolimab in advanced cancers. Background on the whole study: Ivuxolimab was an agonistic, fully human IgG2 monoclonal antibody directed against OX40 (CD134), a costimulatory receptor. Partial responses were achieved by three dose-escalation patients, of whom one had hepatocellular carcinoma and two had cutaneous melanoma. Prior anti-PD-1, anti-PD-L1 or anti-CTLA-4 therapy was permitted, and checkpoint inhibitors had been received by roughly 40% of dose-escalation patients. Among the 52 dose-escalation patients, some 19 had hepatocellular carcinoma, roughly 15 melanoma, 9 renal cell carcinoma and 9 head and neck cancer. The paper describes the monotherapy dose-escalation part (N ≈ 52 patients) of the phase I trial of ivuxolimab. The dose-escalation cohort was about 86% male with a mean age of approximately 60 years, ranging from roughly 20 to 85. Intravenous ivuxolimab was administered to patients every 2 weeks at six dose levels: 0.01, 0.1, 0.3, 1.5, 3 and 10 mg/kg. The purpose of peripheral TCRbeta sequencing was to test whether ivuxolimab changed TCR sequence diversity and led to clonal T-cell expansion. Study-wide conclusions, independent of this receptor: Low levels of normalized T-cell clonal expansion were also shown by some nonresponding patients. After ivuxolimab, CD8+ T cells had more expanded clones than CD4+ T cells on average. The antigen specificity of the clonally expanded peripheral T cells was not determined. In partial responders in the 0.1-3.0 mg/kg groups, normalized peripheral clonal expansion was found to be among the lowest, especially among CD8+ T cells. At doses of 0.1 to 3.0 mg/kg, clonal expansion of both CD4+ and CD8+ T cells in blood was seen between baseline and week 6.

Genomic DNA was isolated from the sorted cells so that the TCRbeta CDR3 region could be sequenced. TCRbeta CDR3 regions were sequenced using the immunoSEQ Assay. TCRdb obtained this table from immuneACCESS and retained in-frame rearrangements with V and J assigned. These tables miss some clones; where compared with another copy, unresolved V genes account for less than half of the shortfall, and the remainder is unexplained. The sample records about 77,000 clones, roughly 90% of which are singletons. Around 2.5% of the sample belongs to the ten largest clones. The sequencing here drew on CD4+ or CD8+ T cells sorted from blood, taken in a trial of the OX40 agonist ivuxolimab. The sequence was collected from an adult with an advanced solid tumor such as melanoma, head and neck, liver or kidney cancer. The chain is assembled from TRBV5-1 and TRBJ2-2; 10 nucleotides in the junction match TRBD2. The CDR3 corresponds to CASSLELAGAAGELFF. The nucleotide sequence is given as TGCGCCAGCAGCTTGGAGCTAGCGGGAGCGGCCGGGGAGCTGTTTTTT.